This TCR beta chain was retrieved from a study of T cell responses to AZD1222 COVID-19 vaccine. CDR1 and CDR2 (germline): SGHTA, FQGNSA. V dropped 0 bases and J dropped 0 bases, with 5 bases sitting between them. The CDR3 runs to 14 residues. A word on this clone: This sample includes further DNA sequences coding for the same CDR3.

Measured with immunoSEQ multiplex PCR; TCRdb has only the in-frame clones, and not every one. The table includes hundreds of thousands of clones, under 95% detected once. V gene TRBV7-2 combines with J gene TRBJ1-1; unclear D gene. The sequencing used peripheral blood, collected on day 0 of MenACWY control vaccination. This clonotype originated in an adult in good health. This CDR3 reads CASSLAWVNTEAFF. CDR3 in DNA: TGTGCCAGCAGCTTAGCATGGGTGAACACTGAAGCTTTCTTT.